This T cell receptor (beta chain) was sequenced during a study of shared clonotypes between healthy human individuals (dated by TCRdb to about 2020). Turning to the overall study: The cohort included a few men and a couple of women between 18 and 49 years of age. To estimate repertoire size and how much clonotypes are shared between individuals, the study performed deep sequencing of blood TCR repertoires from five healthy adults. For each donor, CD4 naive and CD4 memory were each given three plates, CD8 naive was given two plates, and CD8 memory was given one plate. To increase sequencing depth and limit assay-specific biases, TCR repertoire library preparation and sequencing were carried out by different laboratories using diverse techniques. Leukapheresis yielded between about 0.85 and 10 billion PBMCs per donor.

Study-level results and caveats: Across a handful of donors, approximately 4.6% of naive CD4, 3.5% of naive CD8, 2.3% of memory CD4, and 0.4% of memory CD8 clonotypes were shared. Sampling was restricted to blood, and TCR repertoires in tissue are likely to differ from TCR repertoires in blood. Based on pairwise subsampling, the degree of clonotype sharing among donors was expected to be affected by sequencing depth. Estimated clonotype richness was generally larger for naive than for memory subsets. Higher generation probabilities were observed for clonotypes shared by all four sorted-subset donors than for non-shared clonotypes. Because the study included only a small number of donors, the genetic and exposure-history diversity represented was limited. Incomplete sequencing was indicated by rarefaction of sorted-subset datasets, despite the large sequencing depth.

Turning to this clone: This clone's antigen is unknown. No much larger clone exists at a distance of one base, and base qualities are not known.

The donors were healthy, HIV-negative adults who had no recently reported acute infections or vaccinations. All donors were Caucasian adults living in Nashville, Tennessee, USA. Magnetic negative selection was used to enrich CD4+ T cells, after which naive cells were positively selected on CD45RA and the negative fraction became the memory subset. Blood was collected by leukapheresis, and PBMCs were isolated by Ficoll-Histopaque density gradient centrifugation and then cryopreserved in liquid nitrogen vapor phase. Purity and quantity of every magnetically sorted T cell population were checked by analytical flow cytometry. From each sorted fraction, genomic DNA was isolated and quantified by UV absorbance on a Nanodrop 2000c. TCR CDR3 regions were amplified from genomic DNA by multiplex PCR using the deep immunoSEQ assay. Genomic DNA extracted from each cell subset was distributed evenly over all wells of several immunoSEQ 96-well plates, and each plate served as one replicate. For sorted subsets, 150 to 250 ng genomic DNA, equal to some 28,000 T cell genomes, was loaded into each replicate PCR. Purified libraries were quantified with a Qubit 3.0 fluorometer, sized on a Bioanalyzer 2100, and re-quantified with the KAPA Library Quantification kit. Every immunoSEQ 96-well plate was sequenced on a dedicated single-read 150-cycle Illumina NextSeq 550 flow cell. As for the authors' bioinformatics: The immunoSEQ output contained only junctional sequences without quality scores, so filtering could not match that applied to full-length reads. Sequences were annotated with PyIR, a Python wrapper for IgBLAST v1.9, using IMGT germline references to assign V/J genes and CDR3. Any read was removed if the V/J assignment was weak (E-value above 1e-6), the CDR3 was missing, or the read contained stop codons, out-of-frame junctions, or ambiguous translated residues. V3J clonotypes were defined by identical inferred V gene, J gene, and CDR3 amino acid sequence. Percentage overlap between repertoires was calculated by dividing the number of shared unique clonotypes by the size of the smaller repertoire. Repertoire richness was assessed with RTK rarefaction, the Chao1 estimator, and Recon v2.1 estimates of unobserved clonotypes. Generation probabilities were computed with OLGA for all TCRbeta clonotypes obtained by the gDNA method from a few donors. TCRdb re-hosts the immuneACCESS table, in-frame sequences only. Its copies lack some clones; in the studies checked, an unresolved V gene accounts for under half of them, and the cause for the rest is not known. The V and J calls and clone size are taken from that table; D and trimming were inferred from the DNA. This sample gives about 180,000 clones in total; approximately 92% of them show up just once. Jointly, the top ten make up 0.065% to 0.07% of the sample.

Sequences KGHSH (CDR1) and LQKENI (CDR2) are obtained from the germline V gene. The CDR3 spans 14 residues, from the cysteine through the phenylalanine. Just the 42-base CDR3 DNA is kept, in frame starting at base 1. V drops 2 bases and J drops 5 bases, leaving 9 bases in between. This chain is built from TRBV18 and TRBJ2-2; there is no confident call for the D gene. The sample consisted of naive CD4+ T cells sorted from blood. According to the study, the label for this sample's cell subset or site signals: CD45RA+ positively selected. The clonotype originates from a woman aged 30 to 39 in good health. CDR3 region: CASSPGPMTGELFF. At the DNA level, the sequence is TGTGCCAGCTCACCAGGCCCCATGACCGGGGAGCTGTTTTTT.